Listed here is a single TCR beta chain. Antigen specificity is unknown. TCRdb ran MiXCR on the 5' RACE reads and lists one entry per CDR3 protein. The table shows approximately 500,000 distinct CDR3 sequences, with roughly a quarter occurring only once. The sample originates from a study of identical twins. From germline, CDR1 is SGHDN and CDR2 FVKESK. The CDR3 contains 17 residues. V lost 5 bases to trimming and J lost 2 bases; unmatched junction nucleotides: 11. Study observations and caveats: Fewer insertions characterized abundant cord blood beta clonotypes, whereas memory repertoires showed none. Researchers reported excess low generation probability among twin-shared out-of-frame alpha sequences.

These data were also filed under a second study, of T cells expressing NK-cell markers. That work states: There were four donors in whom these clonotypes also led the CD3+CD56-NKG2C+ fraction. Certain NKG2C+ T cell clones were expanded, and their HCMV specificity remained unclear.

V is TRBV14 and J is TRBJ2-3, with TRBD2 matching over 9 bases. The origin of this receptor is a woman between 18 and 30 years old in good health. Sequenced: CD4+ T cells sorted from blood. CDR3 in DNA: TGTGCCAGCAGCGCAATAGCGGGGGCCACCTTCACAGATACGCAGTATTTT. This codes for CASSAIAGATFTDTQYF. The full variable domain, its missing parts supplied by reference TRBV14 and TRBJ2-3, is EAGVTQFPSHSVIEKGQTVTLRCDPISGHDNLYWYRRVMGKEIKFLLHFVKESKQDESGMPNNRFLAERTGGTYSTLKVQPAELEDSGVYFCASSAIAGATFTDTQYFGPGTRLTVL.